This T cell receptor beta chain is from a study of blood T cell repertoires in COVID-19 (dated by TCRdb to between 2020 and 2021). About the full investigation: Samples covering the acute and convalescent phases of COVID-19 were provided by collaborators in the United States, Italy and Spain. The material from the prospective study consisted of cDNA or gDNA derived from T cells, B-cell-depleted T cells, or PBMCs. The dataset comprised deeply sampled blood TCRbeta repertoires from subjects exposed to, actively infected with, or recovered from COVID-19. A freely available public database, intended as a resource for researchers studying the immune response to SARS-CoV-2, is where the repertoires were released. The samples were drawn from two sources: the first 160 participants of the ongoing ImmuneRACE study, and 1,254 subjects contributed by 6 global collaborators. The sample metadata nearly always contained a de-identified subject ID, COVID-19 status, age in years and sex. Where available, HLA class I and class II types were taken from metadata supplied by the sample provider and were not determined by assay-based typing. General conclusions and limits of the study: The quantity of clinical and demographic metadata differed by source and by participant and was supplied without curation.

Relative to germline, V is missing 7 bases and J is missing 0 bases, with 7 bases of the junction outside any gene match. Based on the germline V gene (reference sequence), the CDR1 and CDR2 sequences are LNHDA and SQIVND. The CDR3 goes from the cysteine to the phenylalanine over 15 residues. CDR3 DNA only is kept here, 45 bases in frame from base 1. Enrolling through a virtual design, the prospective study's participants ranged in age from roughly 18 to 95 years and lived across about two dozen United States geographic areas. To assign participants to cohorts, the prospective study relied on clinical history that participants themselves reported in a screening survey and a study questionnaire. ImmuneRACE Cohort 3 recovered participants were defined by two consecutive negative NP/OP PCR tests, healthcare professional clearance, or symptom resolution. Each participant in the prospective study had whole blood, serum and a nasopharyngeal or oropharyngeal swab collected by mobile phlebotomists. Over a 2-month period, participants in the prospective study had the option of providing additional blood draws and questionnaires. Before DNA extraction, blood samples from the prospective study were shipped at room temperature or frozen.

A note on this clone: Its antigen remains unidentified. The sample holds no much larger clone one base away, and base qualities are not on file.

TCRbeta CDR3 regions were amplified from genomic DNA by means of the immunoSEQ Assay, a bias-controlled multiplex PCR. Turning to the authors' computational methods: Within the assay, amplification of reference gene primers was used to estimate how many nucleated cells each sample contained. To quantify the absolute abundance of each unique TCRbeta CDR3 rearrangement, sequence reads were collapsed and filtered. For each sample, productive Simpson clonality was calculated by taking the square root of Simpson's diversity index across productive rearrangements. Imported from immuneACCESS, the table was reduced by TCRdb to in-frame sequences with V and J called. These copies leave out some clones; in studies compared against another copy, an unresolved V gene accounts for under half, and the cause of the remainder is not known. V, J and clone size derive from that table, while D and trimming were established from the DNA sequence. This sample comprises approximately 400,000 clones, around 87% of them detected only once. The top ten hold roughly 1.4% of the sample.

This receptor was taken from a man in his thirties or forties who had recovered from COVID-19. What was sequenced was PBMCs or T cells enriched from blood (not recorded which). Recombination connected TRBV19 to TRBJ2-3, with 7 bases in between that match TRBD2. The DNA is TGTGCCAGTACGCATTCTAGCGGAAGCACAGATACGCAGTATTTT. It translates as CASTHSSGSTDTQYF. Reference TRBV19 and TRBJ2-3 genes cover what lies past the CDR3, so the full variable domain is DGGITQSPKYLFRKEGQNVTLSCEQNLNHDAMYWYRQDPGQGLRLIYYSQIVNDFQKGDIAEGYSVSREKKESFPLTVTSAQKNPTAFYLCASTHSSGSTDTQYFGPGTRLTVL.